Following are 10 T cell receptor beta chains from one sample sequenced in a study of cytomegalovirus exposure and HLA in healthy donors. It was with 60 Vbeta and 13 Jbeta primers that the PCR ran. Sequencing was performed with immunoSEQ multiplex PCR; in TCRdb, only in-frame clones are kept and a portion is missing. The data contain 150,000 to 200,000 clones, 77% of them singletons. Sample: PBMCs. These receptors were taken from a woman between 25 and 40 years old in good health and CMV-seronegative.

The table lists this clone with a few counts. This sequence joins TRBV19 and TRBJ1-5, with 9 bases lining up with TRBD1. The germline V gene has CDR1 LNHDA and CDR2 SQIVND (reference sequence). V trimming: 3 bases; J trimming: 7 bases; junction bases outside the gene matches: 13. The CDR3 contains 17 residues. CDR3 protein: CASSMTTGTGSLQPQHF. The CDR3 DNA reads TGTGCCAGTAGTATGACCACCGGGACAGGGTCATTGCAGCCCCAGCATTTT.

This clone was detected once. V is TRBV7-8 and J is TRBJ2-3; D unclear. CDR1 is SGHVS and CDR2 is FQNEAQ in the germline V gene. This CDR3 comprises 13 residues. Trimming stripped 7 bases from V and 2 bases from J, with 10 bases between. The chain's CDR3 is CASNPAVTDTQYF. CDR3 sequence (DNA): TGTGCCAGCAACCCCGCGGTCACAGATACGCAGTATTTT.

This chain links TRBV27 with TRBJ1-5; a possible D gene is TRBD1 (6 bases). The V gene lost 5 bases and the J gene lost 3 bases, with 8 bases spanning the gap. There are 13 residues in the CDR3. Germline values: CDR1 MNHEY, CDR2 SMNVEV (reference sequence). The CDR3 DNA reads as TGTGCCAGCAGTCGGGACATCAATCAGCCCCAGCATTTT. It encodes CASSRDINQPQHF.

The sample holds a few counts of this clone. The rearrangement links TRBV4-1 to TRBJ1-5; no firm D call. The CDR3 covers 15 residues. Germline CDR1 is MGHRA and CDR2 is YSYEKL. Trimming stripped 0 bases from V and 1 base from J, with 7 bases between. The CDR3 sequence: CASSQDRVSNQPQHF. The CDR3 DNA reads as TGCGCCAGCAGCCAAGACCGGGTAAGCAATCAGCCCCAGCATTTT.

The chain recombines TRBV4-1 with TRBJ1-2, with D unclear. V lost 0 bases and J lost 4, with 15 bases in between. Germline V gene sequence: CDR1 MGHRA, CDR2 YSYEKL. The CDR3 extends over 16 amino acids. The CDR3 reads CASSQDYRSTIYGYTF. The CDR3 region has the DNA TGCGCCAGCAGCCAAGATTATAGAAGTACCATCTATGGCTACACCTTC.

This sequence joins TRBV9 and TRBJ1-2, with 8 bases identical to TRBD1. V trimming: 4 bases; J trimming: 6 bases; junction bases outside the gene matches: 8. The germline V gene has CDR1 SGDLS and CDR2 YYNGEE. The CDR3 loop spans 14 amino acids. CDR3 sequence: CASSPGGAGDGYTF. In nucleotides, the CDR3 is TGTGCCAGCAGCCCAGGGGGCGCAGGCGATGGCTACACCTTC.

This clone is a singleton in its sample. The V gene is TRBV5-4, the J gene TRBJ2-7; 11 positions agree with TRBD1. The ends lost 9 bases at V and 0 bases at J; junction bases unmatched: 2. The CDR3 is made up of 13 amino acids. Germline loops: CDR1 SGHNT, CDR2 YYREEE (reference sequence). CDR3: CATGTGGSYEQYF. CDR3 nucleotides: TGTGCCACTGGGACAGGGGGCTCCTACGAGCAGTACTTC.

This clone has just a few counts. V is TRBV27 and J is TRBJ2-7; TRBD2 matches 8 bases. The CDR3 extends over 14 amino acids. Germline V gene sequence: CDR1 MNHEY, CDR2 SMNVEV (reference sequence). V shed 11 bases and J 4 bases; nucleotides not matched to a gene: 13. The DNA of the CDR3 is TGTGCCGCCCAATTACGGGAGGGCCAGTACGAGCAGTACTTC. Amino acid sequence: CAAQLREGQYEQYF.

The chain has TRBV4-1 and TRBJ1-5; tentatively, D is TRBD1 (5 bases). From germline, CDR1 is MGHRA and CDR2 YSYEKL. V lost 0 bases and J 3 bases, leaving 9 bases between the germline ends. The CDR3 covers 15 residues. CDR3 sequence: CASSQDRGTNQPQHF. CDR3 sequence (DNA): TGCGCCAGCAGCCAAGATAGGGGCACCAATCAGCCCCAGCATTTT.

The V gene is TRBV7-2, the J gene TRBJ2-5; 10 bases fit TRBD2. There are 15 residues in the CDR3. Germline lookup yields CDR1 SGHTA and CDR2 FQGNSA. The V and J ends lost 1 base and 2 bases, in that order; junction bases with no gene match: 1. CDR3 amino acids: CASSLGAGGQETQYF. Here the CDR3 DNA reads TGTGCCAGCAGCTTAGGAGCGGGGGGGCAAGAGACCCAGTACTTC.